This T cell receptor (beta chain) was captured by sequencing in a study of blood T cell repertoires in COVID-19. Study-level background: The analysed material was cDNA or gDNA that came from T cells, B-cell-depleted T cells, or PBMCs.

The CDR3 sequence is 13 residues long. Germline assignment: CDR1 SQVTM and CDR2 ANQGSEA. V gave up 7 bases and J gave up 5 bases; unmatched junction bases: 10. Clones were sequenced by immunoSEQ multiplex PCR, and TCRdb holds only the in-frame ones, with some missing. This sample has about 220,000 clones; 85% to 90% occur once, and the top ten carry around 3.2%. Participant age was roughly 18 to 90 years, and participants resided in fewer than 30 US areas. Assignment of participants to cohorts was predicated upon participant-reported clinical history. The sequence was obtained from a woman aged 18-35 years in a cohort exposed to, infected with or recovered from COVID-19 (not recorded which). Specimen: PBMCs or T cells enriched from blood (not recorded which). The gene calls are TRBV29-1 and TRBJ2-7, with 8 bases identical to TRBD2. As DNA, the CDR3 is TGCAGCGGCGGTCGGGGGGGGCACGACGAGCAGTACTTC. This gives the protein CSGGRGGHDEQYF.